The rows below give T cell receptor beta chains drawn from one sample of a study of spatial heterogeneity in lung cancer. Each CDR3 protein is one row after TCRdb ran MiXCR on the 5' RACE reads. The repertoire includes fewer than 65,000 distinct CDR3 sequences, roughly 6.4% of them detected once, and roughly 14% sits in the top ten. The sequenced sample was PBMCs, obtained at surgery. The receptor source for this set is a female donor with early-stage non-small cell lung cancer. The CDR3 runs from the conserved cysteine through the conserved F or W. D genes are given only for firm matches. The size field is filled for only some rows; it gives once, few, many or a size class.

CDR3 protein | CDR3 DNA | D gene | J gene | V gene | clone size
CSASPYRASSYNSPLHF | TGCAGTGCTAGCCCCTACAGGGCAAGCTCCTATAATTCACCCCTCCACTTT | NA | TRBJ1-6 | TRBV20-1 | many
CASSLGLAGGLSEQFF | TGTGCCAGCAGCTTAGGTCTAGCGGGGGGGTTGTCTGAGCAGTTCTTC | TRBD2 | TRBJ2-1 | TRBV11-2 | many
CASSHLADYNEQFF | TGCGCCAGCAGCCATCTAGCGGACTACAATGAGCAGTTCTTC | TRBD2 | TRBJ2-1 | TRBV4-1 | NA
CSARFSGRTPDTQYF | TGCAGTGCCCGATTTAGCGGGAGAACGCCAGATACGCAGTATTTT | TRBD2 | TRBJ2-3 | TRBV20-1 | NA
CASRTTGQRAYEQYF | TGTGCCAGCAGAACAACTGGACAGAGAGCCTACGAGCAGTACTTC | NA | TRBJ2-7 | TRBV27 | many
CSASPGGGVDYGYTF | TGCAGTGCTAGTCCCGGTGGAGGGGTGGACTATGGCTACACCTTC | NA | TRBJ1-2 | TRBV20-1 | few
CASSHDARRGEQYF | TGTGCCAGCAGCCACGACGCCCGAAGGGGCGAGCAGTACTTC | NA | TRBJ2-7 | TRBV3-1 | NA
CASSLVPSPTDTQYF | TGTGCCAGCAGCTTAGTCCCAAGTCCTACAGATACGCAGTATTTT | NA | TRBJ2-3 | TRBV11-1 | many
CATSGTSGTHEQFF | TGTGCCACCTCCGGGACTAGCGGGACCCATGAGCAGTTCTTC | TRBD2 | TRBJ2-1 | TRBV11-1 | many
CATSDTPGQRGEQFF | TGTGCCACCAGTGATACACCGGGACAGAGAGGTGAGCAGTTCTTC | TRBD1 | TRBJ2-1 | TRBV24-1 | NA
CSAPPETGVYEQYF | TGCAGTGCTCCCCCAGAGACAGGGGTCTACGAGCAGTACTTC | TRBD1 | TRBJ2-7 | TRBV20-1 | NA
CASSLLRSGRGNEAFF | TGTGCCAGCAGTTTGCTCCGGAGCGGGCGGGGTAATGAAGCTTTCTTT | NA | TRBJ1-1 | TRBV28 | many
CASSLSPAGPQPQHF | TGTGCCAGCAGTTTAAGCCCGGCGGGGCCCCAGCCCCAGCATTTT | NA | TRBJ1-5 | TRBV12-3/TRBV12-4 | few
CASSHSDRGLNYGYTF | TGTGCCAGCAGTCACTCAGACAGGGGCCTTAACTATGGCTACACCTTC | TRBD1 | TRBJ1-2 | TRBV12-3/TRBV12-4 | few
CASSLAVGVDTEAFF | TGTGCCAGCAGCTTAGCTGTCGGGGTAGACACTGAAGCTTTCTTT | NA | TRBJ1-1 | TRBV7-9 | few
CASSLDGASSYNEQFF | TGTGCCAGCAGCTTAGACGGGGCGAGCTCCTACAATGAGCAGTTCTTC | NA | TRBJ2-1 | TRBV11-3 | few
CASSSDSFQETQYF | TGTGCCAGCAGCTCCGACAGCTTCCAAGAGACCCAGTACTTC | NA | TRBJ2-5 | TRBV12-3/TRBV12-4 | many
CASSSGKTYGYTF | TGTGCCAGCAGTTCCGGGAAAACCTATGGCTACACCTTC | NA | TRBJ1-2 | TRBV6-5 | few
CASSLSSGRLTGELFF | TGTGCCAGCAGTTTGTCTAGCGGGAGGTTAACCGGGGAGCTGTTTTTT | TRBD2 | TRBJ2-2 | TRBV12-3/TRBV12-4 | few
CASTDRGPGTEAFF | TGTGCCAGCACCGACAGGGGGCCGGGCACTGAAGCTTTCTTT | TRBD1 | TRBJ1-1 | TRBV11-3 | many
CASSLASGIAGGGEQFF | TGCGCCAGCAGCTTGGCCTCAGGTATTGCAGGCGGAGGCGAGCAGTTCTTC | NA | TRBJ2-1 | TRBV5-1 | many
CASSRTSGGVDTQYF | TGTGCCAGCAGCCGGACTAGCGGGGGGGTAGATACGCAGTATTTT | TRBD2 | TRBJ2-3 | TRBV7-2 | many
CASSQSLAGGLDTQYF | TGTGCCAGCAGCCAAAGTCTAGCGGGAGGGCTAGATACGCAGTATTTT | TRBD2 | TRBJ2-3 | TRBV3-1 | few
CSAAADRDNEKLFF | TGCAGTGCCGCGGCGGACAGGGACAATGAAAAACTGTTTTTT | TRBD1 | TRBJ1-4 | TRBV20-1 | many
CASSPGGSLGQPQHF | TGTGCCAGCAGCCCTGGGGGCAGCCTTGGTCAGCCCCAGCATTTT | NA | TRBJ1-5 | TRBV28 | many
CASSGTGDGYTF | TGCGCCAGCAGCGGGACAGGAGATGGCTACACCTTC | TRBD1 | TRBJ1-2 | TRBV5-1 | few
CASSLAPGTKETQYF | TGTGCCAGCAGCTTGGCCCCAGGGACGAAAGAGACCCAGTACTTC | NA | TRBJ2-5 | TRBV5-5 | many
CASSLHSLGGEQFF | TGTGCCAGCAGTCTCCACTCCCTTGGGGGTGAGCAGTTCTTC | NA | TRBJ2-1 | TRBV6-2/TRBV6-3 | many
CASSFQVGTDTQYF | TGTGCCAGCAGTTTCCAGGTCGGCACAGATACGCAGTATTTT | NA | TRBJ2-3 | TRBV28 | many
CASSLAAGNTIYF | TGTGCCAGCAGCTTAGCGGCGGGGAACACCATATATTTT | NA | TRBJ1-3 | TRBV7-9 | NA
CASSYLPRVDGYTF | TGTGCCAGCAGTTACTTACCCAGGGTCGATGGCTACACCTTC | NA | TRBJ1-2 | TRBV6-2/TRBV6-3 | NA
CASSSQGADYEQYF | TGCGCCAGCAGCTCGCAGGGGGCAGACTACGAGCAGTACTTC | TRBD1 | TRBJ2-7 | TRBV5-1 | NA
CASRSRGVGTEAFF | TGTGCCAGCAGATCCCGGGGGGTGGGCACTGAAGCTTTCTTT | NA | TRBJ1-1 | TRBV6-6 | many
CASSYSTGWSPTGEAFF | TGTGCCAGCAGTTACTCGACAGGGTGGTCTCCAACAGGTGAAGCTTTCTTT | TRBD1 | TRBJ1-1 | TRBV6-5 | many
CASSPGRVNSPLHF | TGTGCCAGCAGCCCGGGGAGGGTCAATTCACCCCTCCACTTT | NA | TRBJ1-6 | TRBV5-6 | many
CASSPPARVGTEAFF | TGTGCCAGCTCACCACCAGCTCGTGTAGGGACTGAAGCTTTCTTT | NA | TRBJ1-1 | TRBV18 | NA
CAPGGETQYF | TGTGCTCCCGGGGGGGAGACCCAGTACTTC | TRBD2 | TRBJ2-5 | TRBV25-1 | NA
CASSLGTGGSYEQYF | TGCGCCAGCAGCTTGGGGACAGGGGGCTCCTACGAGCAGTACTTC | TRBD1 | TRBJ2-7 | TRBV5-1 | few
CASSLRVAGDGEQFF | TGTGCCAGCAGCTTGAGAGTAGCGGGAGATGGTGAGCAGTTCTTC | TRBD2 | TRBJ2-1 | TRBV5-5 | many
CASSLELTGYGTDTQYF | TGTGCCAGCAGCTTAGAGCTTACGGGTTATGGCACCGATACGCAGTATTTT | NA | TRBJ2-3 | TRBV11-2 | many
CSARGNSGTAFRNEQFF | TGCAGTGCTAGAGGGAATAGCGGGACGGCTTTCCGCAATGAGCAGTTCTTC | TRBD2 | TRBJ2-1 | TRBV20-1 | NA
CASSQDPGQGTATNEKLFF | TGCGCCAGCAGCCAAGATCCGGGACAGGGGACCGCAACTAATGAAAAACTGTTTTTT | TRBD1 | TRBJ1-4 | TRBV4-1 | few
CASSLTTPGGIATNEKLFF | TGTGCCAGCAGTTTAACCACCCCAGGGGGGATTGCAACTAATGAAAAACTGTTTTTT | TRBD1 | TRBJ1-4 | TRBV27 | many
CAISEAGLVNNEQFF | TGTGCCATCAGTGAGGCAGGACTAGTGAACAATGAGCAGTTCTTC | TRBD2 | TRBJ2-1 | TRBV10-3 | many
CASSSGTGIYGYTF | TGTGCCAGCAGCAGCGGGACAGGGATCTATGGCTACACCTTC | TRBD1 | TRBJ1-2 | TRBV5-6 | few
CASSLDEHGEQFF | TGTGCCAGCAGCTTAGACGAACACGGGGAGCAGTTCTTC | NA | TRBJ2-1 | TRBV7-7 | many
CSVGDHLTEQFF | TGCAGCGTGGGGGACCACCTGACCGAGCAGTTCTTC | NA | TRBJ2-1 | TRBV29-1 | NA
CASSFSPENEQFF | TGTGCCAGCAGTTTCAGCCCGGAGAATGAGCAGTTCTTC | NA | TRBJ2-1 | TRBV12-3/TRBV12-4 | NA
CASSFLQGYEAFF | TGTGCCAGCAGCTTCCTTCAGGGCTATGAAGCTTTCTTT | NA | TRBJ1-1 | TRBV28 | many